These 28 T cell receptor beta chains came from one sample sequenced in a study of CD8+ T cells in alopecia areata. After isolation, RNA underwent reverse transcription to generate cDNA as the sequencing template. Assay: immunoSEQ multiplex PCR; the TCRdb copy retains only in-frame clones and omits some. The profile shows around 140,000 clones, 70% to 90% of them singletons. The treatment: oral pan-JAK inhibitor, 5-10 mg twice daily. The sequences come from CD8+ T cells sorted from blood, collected at week 4, from a patient treated with tofacitinib. These receptors all stem from a human donor with alopecia areata.

Turning to this clone: The identical CDR3 is also encoded by other nucleotide sequences in the sample. V is TRBV2 and J is TRBJ2-7; D not certain. Looked up from germline, CDR1 is SNHLY and CDR2 is FYNNEI. This CDR3 contains 13 residues. Trimming stripped 2 bases from V and 0 bases from J, with 5 bases between. CDR3 in DNA: TGTGCCAGCAGTGAACCCAGCTCCTACGAGCAGTACTTC. This sequence encodes CASSEPSSYEQYF.

The chain uses TRBV9 and TRBJ2-2; 8 positions match TRBD2. The ends lost 4 bases at V and 4 bases at J; junction bases unmatched: 6. The CDR3 loop spans 15 amino acids. The germline CDR1 and CDR2 sequences are SGDLS and YYNGEE. CDR3 sequence: CASSPRGGTTGELFF. The CDR3 DNA follows: TGTGCCAGCAGCCCCCGGGGGGGCACCACCGGGGAGCTGTTTTTT.

The rearrangement links TRBV10-3 to TRBJ2-5; D ambiguous. Germline CDR1 and CDR2: ENHRY and SYGVKD. Trimming removed 2 bases at V and 5 bases at J, with 9 bases between. The CDR3 is 13 amino acids. CDR3 loop: CAISEVQVETQYF. The CDR3 nucleotides are TGTGCCATCAGTGAGGTCCAGGTGGAGACCCAGTACTTC.

This chain links TRBV2 with TRBJ2-3; TRBD2 agrees at 12 bases. J was trimmed by 7 bases and V by 2 bases; bases with no gene match: 7. Germline CDR1 reads SNHLY; CDR2 reads FYNNEI. This CDR3 has 16 residues. CDR3 protein: CASSERLAGDRYTQYF. Here the CDR3 DNA reads TGTGCCAGCAGTGAAAGACTAGCGGGGGATCGGTATACGCAGTATTTT.

The chain is built from TRBV7-9 and TRBJ2-6, with D possibly matching TRBD1 (8 bases). CDR1 and CDR2 (germline): SEHNR, FQNEAQ (reference sequence). CDR3 length equals 12 residues. V lost 6 bases, J lost 17 bases, and 17 bases lay in between. CDR3 in amino acids: CASSTSGGQVTF. CDR3 in DNA: TGTGCCAGCAGTACATCGGGGGGACAGGTGACTTTC. Full variable domain (missing parts from reference TRBV7-9 and TRBJ2-6): DTGVSQNPRHKITKRGQNVTFRCDPISEHNRLYWYRQTLGQGPEFLTYFQNEAQLEKSRLLSDRFSAERPKGSFSTLEIQRTEQGDSAMYLCASSTSGGQVTFGAGSRLTVL.

This chain links TRBV25-1 with TRBJ2-7, with unresolved D. This CDR3 has 15 amino acids. Trimming cost V 3 bases and J 0 bases, with 12 bases left between them. CDR1 is MGHDK and CDR2 is SYGVNS in the germline V gene. The CDR3: CASSDPGGPSYEQYF. DNA for the CDR3: TGTGCCAGCAGTGACCCCGGCGGACCCTCCTACGAGCAGTACTTC.

This clone was seen only a few times. The rearrangement uses TRBV7-9 and TRBJ2-7, with D uncertain. Trimming stripped 5 bases from V and 5 bases from J, with 22 bases between. Germline V gives CDR1 SEHNR, CDR2 FQNEAQ (reference sequence). The CDR3 contains 16 residues. In DNA, the CDR3 is TGTGCCAGCAGCGTGTGGTCGCAGAGGTCCGAAGACGAGCAGTACTTC. Encoded protein: CASSVWSQRSEDEQYF.

The sample holds a few counts of this clone. The rearrangement joins TRBV29-1 to TRBJ2-1, with 10 bases that match TRBD2. Trimming removed 7 bases from V and 6 bases from J; junction bases left unmatched: 6. Germline V lookup: CDR1 SQVTM, CDR2 ANQGSEA. The CDR3 length is 13 residues. The CDR3 bases are TGCAGCGCTCGACTAGCGGGTAGCAATGAGCAGTTCTTC. Translating gives CSARLAGSNEQFF.

This chain uses TRBV29-1 with TRBJ2-3; D remains unclear. V gave up 4 bases and J gave up 0 bases, with 8 bases separating them. The CDR3 runs to 13 residues. The germline CDR1 and CDR2 sequences are SQVTM and ANQGSEA. The DNA for the CDR3 is TGCAGCGTTGTAAGCACTAGCACAGATACGCAGTATTTT. It specifies CSVVSTSTDTQYF.

The chain recombines TRBV6-4 with TRBJ1-6; 7 bases agree with TRBD1. J was trimmed by 10 bases and V by 5 bases; bases with no gene match: 5. Germline CDR1 MRHNA, CDR2 SNTAGT. This CDR3 has 13 residues. CDR3 residues: CASSSTGRSPLHF. The CDR3 bases are TGTGCCAGCAGTTCGACAGGGAGATCACCCCTCCACTTT.

This sequence joins TRBV4-1 and TRBJ1-2; D ambiguous. The CDR3 covers 16 residues. The V end lost 4 bases, the J end lost 8 bases, and 23 bases lay between the germline ends. Germline CDR1 MGHRA, CDR2 YSYEKL. CDR3: CASSPHGQNPSDGYTF. The CDR3 coding sequence is TGCGCCAGCAGCCCACACGGTCAGAATCCTTCCGACGGCTACACCTTC.

The J gene is TRBJ1-2, the V gene TRBV4-2, with 7 nucleotides matching TRBD1. The ends lost 4 bases at V and 2 bases at J; junction bases unmatched: 7. Germline-derived CDR1 and CDR2 are LGHNA and YNFKEQ. This CDR3 spans 15 amino acids. CDR3 sequence reads: CASSPLGQDNYGYTF. The CDR3 nucleotides are TGTGCCAGCAGCCCACTCGGACAGGACAACTATGGCTACACCTTC.

The chain links TRBV29-1 to TRBJ2-2, with 12 nucleotides matching TRBD1. Per the germline V gene, CDR1 is SQVTM and CDR2 is ANQGSEA. J gave up 5 bases and V 2 bases, and 12 bases lay outside the gene matches. The CDR3 contains 18 residues. Here the CDR3 DNA reads TGCAGCGTTGAATCAACCGGGACAGGGGGCGTGGATACCGGGGAGCTGTTTTTT. Translation: CSVESTGTGGVDTGELFF.

This chain joins TRBV10-3 and TRBJ2-3, with TRBD2 identical over 11 bases. CDR3 length: 17 residues. V lost 4 bases and J lost 6; bases outside the gene matches: 12. In germline, CDR1 is ENHRY, CDR2 SYGVKD. The CDR3 sequence: CAISGSGTSGSSDTQYF. The CDR3 DNA is TGTGCCATCAGTGGTTCCGGGACTAGCGGCTCCTCGGATACGCAGTATTTT.

The chain combines TRBV9 with TRBJ1-3, with 7 bases identical to TRBD1. Per the germline V gene, CDR1 is SGDLS and CDR2 is YYNGEE. CDR3 length: 16 amino acids. Trimming at V came to 2 bases and at J to 0 bases, leaving 5 bases not matched to a gene. The CDR3 here is CASSVRQGGSGNTIYF. Written as DNA, the CDR3 is TGTGCCAGCAGCGTGCGACAGGGAGGCTCTGGAAACACCATATATTTT.

The chain uses TRBV27 and TRBJ2-1; 13 nucleotides agree with TRBD2. The CDR3 length is 16 residues. V was pared by 5 bases and J by 5 bases, with 6 bases of the junction left unmatched. The germline gives CDR1 MNHEY, CDR2 SMNVEV (reference sequence). The CDR3 sequence: CASSVRTSGGNNEQFF. The CDR3, as DNA: TGTGCCAGCAGTGTACGGACTAGCGGGGGTAACAATGAGCAGTTCTTC.

This clone was picked up a small number of times. J is TRBJ2-1 and V is TRBV6-6; D perhaps matches TRBD2 (5 bases). The CDR3 spans 15 residues. V dropped 2 bases and J dropped 7 bases, with 15 bases sitting between them. In germline, CDR1 is MNHNY, CDR2 SVGAGI (reference sequence). CDR3 in DNA: TGTGCCAGCAGTTACCCTTACCCACCGGGAAATGAGCAGTTCTTC. Its translation: CASSYPYPPGNEQFF.

The J gene is TRBJ2-1, the V gene TRBV4-1; 7 bases line up with TRBD2. With 1 base clipped from V and 10 bases from J, the junction kept 7 bases outside the gene matches. Germline-derived CDR1 and CDR2 are MGHRA and YSYEKL. There are 14 residues in the CDR3. The chain's CDR3 is CASSQVSGTWEQFF. Written as DNA, the CDR3 is TGCGCCAGCAGCCAAGTCAGCGGGACCTGGGAGCAGTTCTTC.

This sequence joins TRBV27 and TRBJ2-1; no definite D call. The V gene lost 6 bases and the J gene lost 5 bases, with 17 bases spanning the gap. CDR1 is MNHEY, CDR2 SMNVEV, per germline (reference sequence). The CDR3 sequence is 15 residues long. In DNA form, the CDR3 reads TGTGCCAGCAGACTATCGTCGGCAGGCCACAATGAGCAGTTCTTC. Translating gives CASRLSSAGHNEQFF.

The rearrangement joins TRBV6-6 to TRBJ2-2; D gene unclear. The CDR3 consists of 11 residues. Germline V gene data show CDR1 as MNHNY and CDR2 as SVGAGI (reference sequence). V lost 8 bases to trimming and J lost 6 bases, with 7 bases between them. The CDR3 DNA reads TGTGCCAGCTGGCAATCCGGGGAGCTGTTTTTT. Translated: CASWQSGELFF.

This clone was counted once. The V call is TRBV2, the J call TRBJ2-2; D not certain. V was trimmed by 6 bases and J by 1 base, leaving 9 bases between them. Germline assignment: CDR1 SNHLY and CDR2 FYNNEI. The CDR3 runs 14 residues. The CDR3 is CASRARLNTGELFF. The CDR3 DNA follows: TGTGCCAGCAGGGCCAGGTTGAACACCGGGGAGCTGTTTTTT.

The V call is TRBV29-1, the J call TRBJ2-2; tentatively, D is TRBD1 or TRBD2 (6 bases each). The germline gives CDR1 SQVTM, CDR2 ANQGSEA. V lost 1 base and J 3 bases, leaving 15 bases between the germline ends. This CDR3 has 16 amino acids. CDR3 sequence (DNA): TGCAGCGTTGAAGGTCGGAGGGGGGCGGACACCGGGGAGCTGTTTTTT. Translated, it gives CSVEGRRGADTGELFF.

The chain couples TRBV7-9 to TRBJ2-7; D ambiguous. Germline V gene sequence: CDR1 SEHNR, CDR2 FQNEAQ (reference sequence). This CDR3 has 11 residues. The V and J ends lost 3 bases and 5 bases respectively, with 5 bases between them. The CDR3 region is CASSFQDEQYF. CDR3 DNA sequence: TGTGCCAGCAGCTTCCAAGACGAGCAGTACTTC.

This chain links TRBV7-8 with TRBJ1-1; D is unclear. CDR1 is SGHVS, CDR2 FQNEAQ, per germline. The length of the CDR3 is 11 residues. Trimming took off 5 bases at V and 6 bases at J, with 7 bases between the two ends. The CDR3 bases are TGTGCCAGCAGCCTAGAGGCTGAAGCTTTCTTT. This codes for CASSLEAEAFF.

The chain's CDR3 is CSVGRGDLNEQFF. CDR3 sequence (DNA): TGCAGCGTTGGTCGGGGGGACCTTAATGAGCAGTTCTTC. The chain joins TRBV29-1 to TRBJ2-1, with 7 bases matching TRBD2. CDR3 length equals 13 residues. With V trimmed by 4 bases and J by 7 bases, 7 bases remained unmatched. Germline V lookup: CDR1 SQVTM, CDR2 ANQGSEA.

This clone was seen just once. The J gene is TRBJ2-7, the V gene TRBV29-1; D is unclear. This CDR3 has 12 amino acids. Trimming shortened V by 8 bases and J by 5 bases, and 16 bases separated the two germline ends. Germline values: CDR1 SQVTM, CDR2 ANQGSEA. CDR3 bases: TGCAGCTCGGGCGATCTCCCAGACGAGCAGTACTTC. It codes for CSSGDLPDEQYF.

This clone was seen once. The rearrangement uses TRBV29-1 and TRBJ1-2; D is possibly TRBD1 (5 bases). V was shortened by 3 bases and J by 4 bases, with 9 bases between the two germline ends. Germline CDR1 reads SQVTM; CDR2 reads ANQGSEA. This CDR3 is built from 12 residues. CDR3 nucleotides: TGCAGCGTTGACAGGGAAGGCTATGGCTACACCTTC. This sequence encodes CSVDREGYGYTF. Full variable domain (remainder filled in from reference TRBV29-1 and TRBJ1-2): SAVISQKPSRDICQRGTSLTIQCQVDSQVTMMFWYRQQPGQSLTLIATANQGSEATYESGFVIDKFPISRPNLTFSTLTVSNMSPEDSSIYLCSVDREGYGYTFGSGTRLTVV.

This clone was seen a single time. This chain joins TRBV9 and TRBJ1-6, with 7 bases identical to TRBD1. Germline V gene data show CDR1 as SGDLS and CDR2 as YYNGEE. Losses at the gene ends were 4 bases for V and 3 bases for J; bases not matched to a gene: 7. The CDR3 covers 16 residues. CDR3 sequence reads: CASSPSGTDYNSPLHF. CDR3 bases: TGTGCCAGCAGCCCCTCTGGGACAGACTATAATTCACCCCTCCACTTT.